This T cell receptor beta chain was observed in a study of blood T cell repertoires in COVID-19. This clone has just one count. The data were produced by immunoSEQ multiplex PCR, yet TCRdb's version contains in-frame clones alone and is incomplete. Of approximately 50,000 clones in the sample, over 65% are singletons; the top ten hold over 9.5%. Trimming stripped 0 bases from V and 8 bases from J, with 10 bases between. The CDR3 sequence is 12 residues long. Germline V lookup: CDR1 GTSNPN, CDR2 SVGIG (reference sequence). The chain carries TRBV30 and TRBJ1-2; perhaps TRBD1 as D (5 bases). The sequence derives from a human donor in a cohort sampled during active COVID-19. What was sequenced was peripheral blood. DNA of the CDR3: TGTGCCTGGAGTGTACAGTCAGGGGGCTACACCTTC. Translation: CAWSVQSGGYTF.